Listed below are T cell receptor beta chains from one sample, sequenced in a study of regulatory T cells in long-lasting Graves disease. TCRdb redid the calling of the multiplex PCR reads with MiXCR, one entry per CDR3 protein. This repertoire shows roughly 610,000 distinct CDR3 sequences, more than 15% found once; its top ten account for around 12%. The sample was also linked to a second study, of T cells in Graves' hyperthyroidism and ophthalmopathy.

Sequenced here: peripheral blood mononuclear cells (PBMCs), sampled at new diagnosis, from a patient treated with antithyroid drugs. These receptors were collected from a man younger than 35 with Graves disease. Both conserved end residues are part of each CDR3. A D gene is named only where the DNA matches it firmly. The size entry is marked missing in some rows and otherwise reads once, few, many or a size class.

d_gene: .
v_gene: TRBV9
j_gene: TRBJ2-1
abundance: .
CDR3nt: TGTGCCAGCAGCGTAGCCGGTAGCGCCATAAGCTCCTACAATGAGCAGTTCTTC
CDR3aa: CASSVAGSAISSYNEQFF

d_gene: TRBD1
v_gene: TRBV6-1
j_gene: TRBJ1-1
abundance: .
CDR3nt: TGTGCCAGCAGTCGACCGACAGGGGGCGCGGCTTTCTTT
CDR3aa: CASSRPTGGAAFF

d_gene: TRBD2
v_gene: TRBV9
j_gene: TRBJ2-7
abundance: .
CDR3nt: TGTGCCAGCAGCGTAGCAGGAAGCGGGAGTCAGAGGGAGCAGTACTTC
CDR3aa: CASSVAGSGSQREQYF

d_gene: .
v_gene: TRBV9
j_gene: TRBJ2-1
abundance: few
CDR3nt: TGTGCCAGCAGCTTAGACGCGAAGGGAGCCTCTCAGAGTGAGCAGTTCTTC
CDR3aa: CASSLDAKGASQSEQFF

d_gene: TRBD2
v_gene: TRBV7-9
j_gene: TRBJ2-5
abundance: .
CDR3nt: TGTGCCAGCAGCTTAGAAGGACTAGCGGGAGGAAGAGAGACCCAGTACTTC
CDR3aa: CASSLEGLAGGRETQYF

d_gene: .
v_gene: TRBV29-1
j_gene: TRBJ2-3
abundance: .
CDR3nt: TGCAGCGTTGTTAAGGCCTCTGGCACAGATACGCAGTATTTT
CDR3aa: CSVVKASGTDTQYF

d_gene: .
v_gene: TRBV13
j_gene: TRBJ2-7
abundance: .
CDR3nt: TGTGCCAGCAGCTTAGGGCGGGACATCTACGAGCAGTACTTC
CDR3aa: CASSLGRDIYEQYF

d_gene: .
v_gene: TRBV6-4
j_gene: TRBJ1-1
abundance: many
CDR3nt: TGTGCCAGCAGTGACCGAAAGGACGGTAGACCGGGTTTCTTT
CDR3aa: CASSDRKDGRPGFF

d_gene: .
v_gene: TRBV28
j_gene: TRBJ2-1
abundance: many
CDR3nt: TGTGCCAGCAGTTCCCCGGCAAGATACAATGAGCAGTTCTTC
CDR3aa: CASSSPARYNEQFF

d_gene: .
v_gene: TRBV12-3/TRBV12-4
j_gene: TRBJ2-1
abundance: many
CDR3nt: TGTGCCAGCAGTTTATCTTTGAACAATGAGCAGTTCTTC
CDR3aa: CASSLSLNNEQFF

d_gene: TRBD2
v_gene: TRBV9
j_gene: TRBJ2-1
abundance: .
CDR3nt: TGTGCCAGCAGCGTAGGGATAGCGGGGTACAATGAGCAGTTCTTC
CDR3aa: CASSVGIAGYNEQFF

d_gene: .
v_gene: TRBV7-2
j_gene: TRBJ2-3
abundance: .
CDR3nt: TGTGCCAGCAGCCCCAGTAGAAGCACAGATACGCAGTATTTT
CDR3aa: CASSPSRSTDTQYF

d_gene: TRBD1
v_gene: TRBV28
j_gene: TRBJ1-1
abundance: many
CDR3nt: TGTGCCAGCAGTCCAGGACAGGGGAGAGGAAACACTGAAGCTTTCTTT
CDR3aa: CASSPGQGRGNTEAFF